These T cell receptor beta chains were read from a single sample in a study of cytomegalovirus exposure and HLA in healthy donors. Only in-frame clones appear in the TCRdb table, and some are missing; sequencing was by immunoSEQ multiplex PCR. The repertoire has about 180,000 clones, more than 75% of them found once; the top ten carry less than 2%. Sequencing used PBMCs. Receptors were obtained from a man aged 35 to 55 in good health and CMV-seronegative. The CDR3 runs from the conserved cysteine through the conserved F or W. The order of the fields is V gene, clone size, D gene, J gene, CDR3 protein, CDR3 DNA. A D gene is named only where the DNA matches it firmly. Clone size is shown for a subset of rows, as once, few, many or a class of expanded clone.

>TRBV2|few|.|TRBJ1-2
CASSADRLANYGYTF
TGTGCCAGCAGCGCCGACAGGTTAGCTAACTATGGCTACACCTTC
>TRBV27|few|TRBD1|TRBJ1-4
CASRGGSENEKLFF
TGTGCCAGCAGAGGGGGCTCAGAAAATGAAAAACTGTTTTTT
>TRBV4-2|.|.|TRBJ2-4
CASSLGEENPINIQYF
TGTGCCAGCAGCCTCGGGGAAGAAAATCCGATAAACATTCAGTACTTC
>TRBV6-6|.|.|TRBJ1-1
CASSDSRNTEAFF
TGTGCCAGCAGCGACAGTCGGAACACTGAAGCTTTCTTT
>TRBV4-3|.|TRBD1|TRBJ1-2
CASSQARGDYGYTF
TGCGCCAGCAGCCAAGCCAGGGGGGACTATGGCTACACCTTC
>TRBV30|.|.|TRBJ2-7
CAWSAGVGEQYF
TGTGCCTGGAGTGCAGGGGTAGGCGAGCAGTACTTC
>TRBV6-5|.|.|TRBJ1-2
CASSLRPEGSYGYTF
TGTGCCAGCAGTTTACGACCGGAGGGTTCCTATGGCTACACCTTC
>TRBV9|.|.|TRBJ1-6
CASSVAIEGTSPLHF
TGTGCCAGCAGCGTAGCGATCGAGGGCACTTCACCCCTCCACTTT
>TRBV29-1|once|.|TRBJ1-2
CSVEPPEPGYTF
TGCAGCGTTGAACCCCCGGAGCCGGGCTACACCTTC
>TRBV20-1|.|.|TRBJ2-7
CSAPREYEQYF
TGCAGTGCTCCGAGGGAGTACGAGCAGTACTTC
>TRBV2|.|TRBD1|TRBJ1-2
CASAQGAYYGYTF
TGTGCCAGTGCACAGGGGGCTTATTATGGCTACACCTTC
>TRBV5-1|.|.|TRBJ1-1
CASSLDSPGGAQAFF
TGCGCCAGCAGCTTGGACTCTCCTGGGGGGGCACAGGCTTTCTTT
>TRBV2|.|.|TRBJ1-2
CASTLGLSGYTF
TGTGCCAGCACTCTGGGGCTAAGTGGCTACACCTTC
>TRBV7-2|.|.|TRBJ2-3
CASSNQGGGNTQYF
TGTGCCAGCAGCAATCAAGGGGGTGGAAATACGCAGTATTTT
>TRBV21-1|.|.|TRBJ1-5
CASSRTGTGQPQHF
TGTGCCAGCAGCAGGACAGGGACGGGACAGCCCCAGCATTTT
>TRBV5-1|.|TRBD1|TRBJ1-4
CASSLERTGPSNEKLFF
TGCGCCAGCAGCTTGGAACGGACAGGGCCTTCGAATGAAAAACTGTTTTTT
>TRBV19|.|.|TRBJ2-2
CASSLNRVGAGGELFF
TGTGCCAGTAGTCTAAACAGGGTGGGGGCCGGCGGGGAGCTGTTTTTT
>TRBV7-9|few|TRBD2|TRBJ2-7
CASSSSSLAGGYEQYF
TGTGCCAGCAGCTCGAGCAGTCTAGCGGGGGGTTACGAGCAGTACTTC
>TRBV6-5|.|.|TRBJ1-2
CASRQQLKGYTF
TGTGCCAGCAGACAACAGCTGAAGGGCTACACCTTC
>TRBV11-2|once|.|TRBJ1-1
CASSPGSGAGEAFF
TGTGCCAGCAGCCCGGGCAGTGGTGCGGGAGAAGCTTTCTTT
>TRBV11-3|.|TRBD2|TRBJ2-1
CASSLDLLAGGSSYNEQFF
TGTGCCAGCAGCTTAGATTTACTTGCGGGGGGGAGCTCCTACAATGAGCAGTTCTTC
>TRBV5-8|.|TRBD1|TRBJ1-2
CASSSFQGVTNYGYTF
TGTGCCAGCAGCAGTTTTCAGGGGGTTACTAACTATGGCTACACCTTC
>TRBV6-1|.|TRBD1|TRBJ1-2
CASRDRGSQHYGYTF
TGTGCCAGCAGGGACAGGGGCTCCCAACACTATGGCTACACCTTC
>TRBV9|.|TRBD1|TRBJ1-2
CASSEGGDRGRRGYTF
TGTGCCAGCAGCGAGGGAGGAGACAGGGGGCGCCGAGGCTACACCTTC
>TRBV4-2|.|TRBD2|TRBJ2-1
CASSQGLAGEGSYNEQFF
TGTGCCAGCAGCCAAGGCCTAGCGGGAGAGGGGTCCTACAATGAGCAGTTCTTC